Here is one TCR beta chain with its context. Per the original methods: Estimated nucleated cell counts came from reference gene primer amplification. TCRdb's copy holds only in-frame clones and misses some; the assay was immunoSEQ multiplex PCR. The D gene and trimming were derived from the DNA, and the V and J assignments and clone size from that table. The table lists over 25,000 clones, less than 90% of them singletons. These data come from a study of blood T cell repertoires in COVID-19. Overall study context: Acute-phase and convalescent COVID-19 samples originated in the United States, Italy and Spain.

V was cut by 3 bases and J by 2 bases, with 13 bases left in between. Per the germline V gene, CDR1 is SEHNR and CDR2 is FQNEAQ (reference sequence). The CDR3 contains 15 residues. The genes are TRBV7-9 and TRBJ2-5; the D gene is possibly TRBD2 (6 bases). Sequenced sample: peripheral blood. The receptor's source is a human donor in a cohort sampled during active COVID-19. The CDR3 DNA follows: TGTGCCAGCAGCTTCGTGGGTGGGGGGCAAGAGACCCAGTACTTC. It encodes CASSFVGGGQETQYF.